This TCR beta chain was identified in a study of T cell changes during pregnancy in multiple sclerosis. Trimming pared 6 bases from V and 2 bases from J, leaving 9 bases between. The CDR3 has 12 amino acids. Per the germline V gene, CDR1 is SQVTM and CDR2 is ANQGSEA. Measured with immunoSEQ multiplex PCR; TCRdb has only the in-frame clones, and not every one. The profile shows 50,000 or so clones, around 93% of them singletons. Sequences were derived from peripheral blood, sampled in the second trimester of pregnancy. The V gene is TRBV29-1, the J gene TRBJ2-3; no reliable D call. The TCR was taken from a female donor with multiple sclerosis, enrolled in a pregnancy study. CDR3 region: CSVLVATDTQYF. Written as DNA, the CDR3 is TGCAGCGTGTTGGTAGCCACAGATACGCAGTATTTT.